Sequencing of this T cell receptor beta chain was carried out in a study of identical twins. Study-level points and caveats: In beta out-of-frame sequences, the excess sharing between twins was weaker.

The CDR3 runs 16 residues. V lost 4 bases and J lost 0; bases outside the gene matches: 6. The germline V gene has CDR1 SNHLY and CDR2 FYNNEI. Template switching introduced a universal primer site, and the cDNA bore unique molecular identifiers. One entry per CDR3 protein, called by TCRdb with MiXCR from the 5' RACE reads. The top ten hold around 7.8% of the sample, which has hundreds of thousands of distinct CDR3 sequences, approximately 13% seen once. Remarks on this clonotype: Its antigen is undetermined.

The same data also went into a second study, on yellow fever vaccine responses in identical twins.

The sample was CD8+ T cells sorted from blood. The TCR was taken from a woman between 18 and 29 years old in good health. This rearrangement joins TRBV2 to TRBJ1-3; 7 bases fit TRBD1. CDR3 in DNA: TGTGCCAGCAGTGGGGGCCAGGGGGGCTCTGGAAACACCATATATTTT. Its translation is CASSGGQGGSGNTIYF.